The source of this T cell receptor (beta chain) is a study of post-analysis software for immune sequencing data. About the research overall: The disease courses covered relapsing-remitting, secondary progressive and progressive-relapsing multiple sclerosis.

Researchers reported that TCR beta cDNA libraries carried unique molecular identifiers. TCRdb itself ran the PCR reads through MiXCR, one entry per CDR3 protein. The sample records 800,000 to 950,000 distinct CDR3 sequences, roughly 50% being singletons. In its sample, this clonotype was seen a few times. Its specificity is not known. Study-wide findings and caveats: Multiple sclerosis patients showed significantly lower normalized Chao1 diversity than controls did.

The specimen was blood. This TCR came from a girl aged 5 to 17 with multiple sclerosis.

The CDR3 sequence: CSVRTSGTPKQFF. The DNA for the CDR3 is TGCAGCGTCAGGACTAGCGGGACTCCGAAGCAGTTCTTC. V gene TRBV29-1 combines with J gene TRBJ2-1, with TRBD2 matching 12 bases. CDR3 length: 13 amino acids. Germline CDR1 and CDR2: SQVTM and ANQGSEA. V shed 6 bases and J 11 bases; nucleotides not matched to a gene: 8.